The rows below give T cell receptor beta chains drawn from one sample of a study of cytomegalovirus exposure and HLA in healthy donors. Assay used: immunoSEQ multiplex PCR; TCRdb lists only in-frame clones, some missing. The data hold approximately 160,000 clones, with 82% observed a single time. The material sequenced was PBMCs. The receptors here all came from a male donor in good health and CMV-seronegative. The CDR3 runs from the conserved cysteine through the conserved F or W. D genes are given only for firm matches. A clone size is listed for some rows: how often the clone was seen (once, few, many), or a class if it is expanded.

d_call	v_call	clone_size	j_call	cdr3_nt	cdr3_aa
NA	TRBV7-2	NA	TRBJ2-3	TGTGCCAGCAGCTTTCGCCTAGCTGACACAGATACGCAGTATTTT	CASSFRLADTDTQYF
NA	TRBV6-1	few	TRBJ1-6	TGTGCCAGCAGTGAGACAGCTAATTCACCCCTCCACTTT	CASSETANSPLHF
NA	TRBV18	few	TRBJ2-7	TGTGCCAGCTCACCGGGGGGATCGGCGGACGAGCAGTACTTC	CASSPGGSADEQYF
NA	TRBV25-1	NA	TRBJ2-7	TGTGCCAGCAGTACCACAGGGTTCAGGTCCTACGAGCAGTACTTC	CASSTTGFRSYEQYF
NA	TRBV28	NA	TRBJ1-2	TGTGCCAGCAGTACTTCAGGGGTTGGCTACACCTTC	CASSTSGVGYTF
NA	TRBV9	few	TRBJ2-7	TGTGCCAGCAGCCCTCACAGGGAAAGCTCCTACGAGCAGTACTTC	CASSPHRESSYEQYF
TRBD1	TRBV5-1	NA	TRBJ1-4	TGCGCCAGCAGCGAGGGACAGGGAGGTGAAAAACTGTTTTTT	CASSEGQGGEKLFF
NA	TRBV21-1	NA	TRBJ2-5	TGTGCCAGCAGCAAAGAAAACCGGGAAGAGACCCAGTACTTC	CASSKENREETQYF
TRBD2	TRBV5-6	few	TRBJ2-1	TGTGCCAGCAGCCGACTCACTAGCGGTGGTCGGGGTGAGCAGTTCTTC	CASSRLTSGGRGEQFF
NA	TRBV6-1	NA	TRBJ2-1	TGTGCCAGCAGTGAGGCCGGGGATAAGCAGTTCTTC	CASSEAGDKQFF
NA	TRBV4-2	NA	TRBJ2-7	TGTGCCAGCAGCCAAGTCGGGGTCACCTACGAGCAGTACTTC	CASSQVGVTYEQYF
NA	TRBV6-5	NA	TRBJ1-3	TGTGCCAGCAGCGCTGTCTACTCTGGAAACACCATATATTTT	CASSAVYSGNTIYF
TRBD2	TRBV11-2	few	TRBJ2-1	TGTGCCAGCAGACTAGCGGGAGTAAGGAATGAGCAGTTCTTC	CASRLAGVRNEQFF
TRBD1	TRBV27	NA	TRBJ2-3	TGTGCCAGCAGCCACACCGGGACAGGGCCCACAGATACGCAGTATTTT	CASSHTGTGPTDTQYF
TRBD1	TRBV2	NA	TRBJ1-4	TGTGCCAGCAAGCCGGCTCTTGGACAGGGTCTGAAGGCAACTAATGAAAAACTGTTTTTT	CASKPALGQGLKATNEKLFF
NA	TRBV27	NA	TRBJ1-5	TGTGCCAGCGGGGGGACCAGGGAAAATCAGCCCCAGCATTTT	CASGGTRENQPQHF
NA	TRBV5-1	once	TRBJ2-3	TGCGCCAGCTCGACAGTCAGGGTGACAGATACGCAGTATTTT	CASSTVRVTDTQYF
NA	TRBV19	NA	TRBJ1-2	TGTGCCAGTAGTAATGGACAGAACTATGGCTACACCTTC	CASSNGQNYGYTF
NA	TRBV20-1	NA	TRBJ2-7	TGCAGTGCGGAGGGGAGGTACGAGCAGTACTTC	CSAEGRYEQYF
NA	TRBV11-2	NA	TRBJ1-6	TGTGCCAGCAGTTTTGCCCCTCTTAAGCAGGATAATTCACCCCTCCACTTT	CASSFAPLKQDNSPLHF